Listed here is a single T cell receptor (beta chain). It has no known antigen specificity. No base quality information exists; no much larger clone differs at one position. Every donor in the study was a healthy Caucasian. Three pairs of female monozygotic twins, all aged about 18 to 30 years, were included in the twin cohort. Peripheral blood mononuclear cells were the source from which RNA for the TCR libraries was isolated. From the cysteine up to the phenylalanine, the CDR3 has a length of 14 residues. Left in the record is the CDR3 DNA by itself, 42 bases read in frame from the first base. CDR1 and CDR2 were assigned from the germline V gene as MNHNS and SASEGT. Relative to germline, V is 6 bases shorter and J is 6 bases shorter, with 12 bases between their ends. These data come from a study of identical twins (dated by TCRdb to about 2016). For the wider study: To test whether fetal clonotypes persist, the study used deep sequencing on TCR alpha and beta repertoires from monozygotic twins, unrelated adults of various ages, and cord blood. Replicate twin experiments were performed at different times using different library preparation protocols to rule out contamination. What the authors observed across the whole study: Recombination models systematically underestimated out-of-frame TCR alpha sharing in monozygotic twins but agreed with sharing between unrelated individuals. Invariant T cells such as MAIT and iNKT could partly confound zero-insertion analyses, though diverse VJ usage argued against this for most clonotypes. Conclusions relied on cross-sectional statistical analysis, since the same donors could not be followed over many years. Compared with coincidental sharing between unrelated individuals, an excess of low generation-probability sequences was observed among out-of-frame TCR alpha sequences shared between twins. A weaker excess of twin sharing was found in beta out-of-frame sequences because the signal-to-noise ratio was lowered by fewer shared sequences. Abundant cord blood beta clonotypes carried fewer insertions; young adult naive repertoires showed a weaker similar trend, while memory repertoires showed none.

Library preparation was by 5' RACE. Reads for this sample came from an Illumina HiSeq 2000. A universal primer binding site was added through template switching, and the final cDNA carried a unique molecular identifier so that TCR cDNA molecules could be counted accurately. Specific primers in the conserved constant-segment region were used to synthesize first-strand cDNA for TCR alpha and beta chains. To control for contamination, each cDNA library was double barcoded with a SMART-Mk sample barcode plus Illumina barcodes. TruSeq adapter sequences along with Illumina sample barcodes were introduced in two successive PCR steps. The Illumina HiSeq platform was used with custom primers to sequence TCR alpha and beta cDNA libraries. As for the authors' bioinformatics: MiGEC processed the raw reads to extract unique molecular identifiers, while MiXCR was used to determine the CDR3 positions. Recombination models were inferred per individual with the repgenHMM and IGoR tools using an EM algorithm. The analysis of shared clonotypes was done with the tcR package in R, with sharing normalized by the product of cloneset sizes. To study raw recombination without the effects of thymic and clonal selection, out-of-frame nonproductive sequences were analyzed. TCRdb applied fastp at Q25 and MiXCR to the public reads, then kept only in-frame beta chains. Identical CDR3 protein sequences are pooled into one entry, listed with their most common genes and DNA. The V and J calls and clone size come from TCRdb's table, not from the authors' own analysis. Present in this sample are about 730,000 distinct CDR3 sequences, 21% of which were seen just once. About 4.5% of the sample is in the top ten clones.

This sample also appeared in a second study, on T cells expressing NK-cell markers. The other study reports the following: Three sorted T-cell subsets (CD3+CD56+NKG2C+, CD3+CD56+NKG2C- and CD3+CD56-NKG2C+) from several donors had their TCR beta-chain repertoires profiled. Among the eight sequenced donors, seven were HCMV-seropositive and one was HCMV-seronegative. To restrict sorting to alphabetaTCR-expressing T cells, an anti-gammadeltaTCR antibody was added in several experiments. For over five donors, the dominant CD3+CD56+NKG2C+ clonotypes were among the top 10 CD8+ clonotypes and accounted for about 1.0-8% of CD8+ T cells. Those dominant clonotypes were again the most abundant among CD3+CD56-NKG2C+ cells in a few donors, at about 25-60.1%. Whether the expanded NKG2C-expressing T cell clones were specific for HCMV antigens remained unclear. The study sequenced eight donors, all healthy volunteers chosen at random: three men and five women. HCMV serostatus was determined by detecting HCMV-specific IgG in serum with a commercial ELISA kit. For several donors, bulk peripheral blood T-cell repertoires were additionally sequenced from unsorted PBMC. MIGEC was used to demultiplex reads and group reads by UMI, and MiTCR was used to assemble and quantify clonotypes. Only TCR cDNA sequences supported by at least two reads were kept to exclude erroneous sequences. The tcR package was used for downstream repertoire analysis, and clonotypes were matched between fractions using CDR3 nucleotide sequence together with V segment. Antigen specificity was annotated against VDJdb with VDJmatch, allowing one amino acid substitution in CDR3.

In this chain, TRBV6-1 is recombined with TRBJ1-6; TRBD1 is perhaps the D gene, given 5 matching bases. Sequencing was performed on PBMCs. This clonotype was sampled from a woman aged 18-29 years in good health. CDR3 region: CASSLQALNSPLHF. The sequenced DNA: TGTGCCAGCAGCCTACAGGCTCTTAATTCACCCCTCCACTTT.